Sequencing of this T cell receptor beta chain was carried out in a study of shared clonotypes between healthy human individuals. CDR1 is SGHDT and CDR2 is YYEEEE in the germline V gene. The CDR3 consists of 16 residues. J was trimmed by 6 bases and V by 4 bases; bases with no gene match: 14. Terminally differentiated effector memory CD45RA+ cells were left out of the naive CD8 fraction, which was CD45RO-negative and positively selected for CCR7. The protocol was immunoSEQ multiplex PCR, while the TCRdb copy is restricted to in-frame clones and leaves out a portion. Here the sample spans about 2.2 million clones, over 85% being singletons.

Source material: naive CD8+ T cells from PBMCs. V usage is TRBV5-6 and J usage is TRBJ2-7; TRBD2 agrees at 9 bases. This sequence originates from a young man in good health. Some clones in this sample may be carry-over from other donors' samples. The CDR3: CASSAPQSSGRREQYF. CDR3 nucleotides: TGTGCCAGCAGCGCACCTCAGAGTAGCGGGAGACGCGAGCAGTACTTC.